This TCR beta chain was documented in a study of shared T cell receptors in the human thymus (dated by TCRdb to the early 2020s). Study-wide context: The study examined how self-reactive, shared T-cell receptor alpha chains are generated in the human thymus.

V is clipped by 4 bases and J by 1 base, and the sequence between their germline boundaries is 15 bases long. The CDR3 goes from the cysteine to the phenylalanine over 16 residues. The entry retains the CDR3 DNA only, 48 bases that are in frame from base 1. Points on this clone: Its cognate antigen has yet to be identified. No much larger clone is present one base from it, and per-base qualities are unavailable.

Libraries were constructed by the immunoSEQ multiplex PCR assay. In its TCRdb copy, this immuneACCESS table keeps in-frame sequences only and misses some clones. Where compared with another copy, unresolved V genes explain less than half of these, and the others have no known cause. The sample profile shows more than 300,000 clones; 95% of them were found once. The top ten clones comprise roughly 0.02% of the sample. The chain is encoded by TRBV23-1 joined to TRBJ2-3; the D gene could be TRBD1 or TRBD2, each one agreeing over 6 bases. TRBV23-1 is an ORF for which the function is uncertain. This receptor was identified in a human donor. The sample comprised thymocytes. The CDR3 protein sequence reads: CASSPPPEGGTDTQYF. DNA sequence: TGCGCCAGCAGTCCACCACCGGAGGGGGGCACAGATACGCAGTATTTT.